The entry below gives a single TCR beta chain sequence along with its context. This sample was included in a study of T-cell memory formation after mild COVID-19. TCRalpha and TCRbeta libraries used 5'RACE with constant-segment primers and UMIs. TCRdb called the 5' RACE reads again in MiXCR, with one record for every CDR3 protein. Seen here are about 560,000 distinct CDR3 sequences, roughly 17% observed once, and the top ten hold about 12%. With 6 bases removed from V and 4 bases from J, the gap between germline ends came to 11 bases. Germline lookup yields CDR1 KGHSH and CDR2 LQKENI. CDR3 length: 13 amino acids.

This TCR came from an adult woman who had mild COVID-19 (a few samples of this study predate the infection). Cell type and time point are not known. The chain couples TRBV18 to TRBJ2-3, with D uncertain. Input material: PBMCs or a T cell subset sorted from them (not recorded which). CDR3 sequence (DNA): TGTGCCAGCTCGCCAGACCTGGCAGATACGCAGTATTTT. Residues: CASSPDLADTQYF.